This T cell receptor beta chain was documented in a study of blood T cell repertoires in COVID-19. Study context: Sites across the United States, Italy and Spain contributed samples from acute and convalescent COVID-19. PBMCs, B-cell-depleted T cells, or T cells provided the cDNA or gDNA that made up the material.

Germline assignment: CDR1 LNHDA and CDR2 SQIVND (reference sequence). J lost 2 bases, V lost 7 bases, and 4 bases had no gene match. This CDR3 has 14 amino acids. As handled by the study authors: Estimates of nucleated cell counts were drawn from the amplification of reference gene primers. The protocol was immunoSEQ multiplex PCR, while the TCRdb copy is restricted to in-frame clones and leaves out a portion. V and J calls plus clone size are reproduced from that table; the DNA served to infer D and trimming. This sample has around 200,000 clones, with roughly 89% found just once. The origin of this receptor is a man between 60 and 75 years old who had recovered from COVID-19. The sequencing sample was made of peripheral blood. This chain uses TRBV19 with TRBJ1-5; 8 bases line up with TRBD1. CDR3 nucleotide sequence: TGTGCCAGTACTGGACAGGGTGGCAATCAGCCCCAGCATTTT. This sequence encodes CASTGQGGNQPQHF.